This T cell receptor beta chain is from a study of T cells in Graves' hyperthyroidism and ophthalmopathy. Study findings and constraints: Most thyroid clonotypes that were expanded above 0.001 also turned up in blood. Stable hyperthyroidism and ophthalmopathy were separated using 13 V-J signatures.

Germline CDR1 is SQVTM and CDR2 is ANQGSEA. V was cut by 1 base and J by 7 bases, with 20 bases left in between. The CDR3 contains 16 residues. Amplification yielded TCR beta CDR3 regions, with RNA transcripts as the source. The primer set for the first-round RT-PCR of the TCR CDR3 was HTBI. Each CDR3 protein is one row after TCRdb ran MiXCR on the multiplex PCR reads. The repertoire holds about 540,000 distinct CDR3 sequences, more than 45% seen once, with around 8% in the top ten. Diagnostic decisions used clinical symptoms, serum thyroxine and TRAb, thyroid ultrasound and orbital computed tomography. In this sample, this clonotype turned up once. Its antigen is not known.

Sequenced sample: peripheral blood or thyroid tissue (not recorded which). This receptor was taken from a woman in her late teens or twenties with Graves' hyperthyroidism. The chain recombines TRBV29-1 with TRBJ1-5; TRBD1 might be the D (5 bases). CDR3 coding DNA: TGCAGCGTTGAAGGGGGGGGACTAGCCTACGAGCAGCCCCAGCATTTT. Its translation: CSVEGGGLAYEQPQHF.